This T cell receptor beta chain appears in the sequencing data of a study of T-cell memory formation after mild COVID-19. General study points: Shrinking CD4+ clones resided mostly in CM and EM, and CD8+ ones in EMRA. The second-wave clones peaking on day 37 were not confirmed as SARS-CoV-2-specific. Pre-infection memory carried some responding clones, suggesting that cross-reactive memory joined.

This clonotype was detected ten times or more. Its cognate antigen is unknown. Trimming took off 0 bases at V and 0 bases at J, with 6 bases between the two ends. This CDR3 spans 14 amino acids. Looked up from germline, CDR1 is SGHRS and CDR2 is YFSETQ. cDNA libraries for TCR alpha and TCR beta, carrying sample barcodes and UMIs, came from 5'RACE with constant-segment primers. TCRdb called the 5' RACE reads again in MiXCR, with one record for every CDR3 protein. Found here are a few hundred thousand distinct CDR3 sequences, approximately 10% of them singletons; the top ten hold 22%. The V call is TRBV5-1, the J call TRBJ1-2; D is uncertain. The sequence derives from a man in his late teens or twenties who had mild COVID-19 (a few samples of this study predate the infection). Cell type and time point are not known. What was sequenced was PBMCs or a T cell subset sorted from them (not recorded which). The CDR3 nucleotides read TGCGCCAGCAGCTTGGACAGTCCTAACTATGGCTACACCTTC. Amino acids: CASSLDSPNYGYTF. The entire variable domain, with the rest obtained from reference TRBV5-1 and TRBJ1-2, is as follows: KAGVTQTPRYLIKTRGQQVTLSCSPISGHRSVSWYQQTPGQGLQFLFEYFSETQRNKGNFPGRFSGRQFSNSRSEMNVSTLELGDSALYLCASSLDSPNYGYTFGSGTRLTVV.